This T cell receptor (beta chain) was obtained from a study of T cells in Graves' hyperthyroidism and ophthalmopathy. This CDR3 contains 16 residues. V lost 4 bases to trimming and J lost 2 bases, with 15 bases between them. Amplified TCR beta CDR3 regions derived from RNA transcripts. A set of HTBI primers served as the primers for a first-round RT-PCR of the TCR CDR3. MiXCR, run by TCRdb on the multiplex PCR reads, gives a single entry per CDR3 protein. The sample holds fewer than 650,000 distinct CDR3 sequences, approximately 15% seen once. The chain couples TRBV12-3 or TRBV12-4 to TRBJ1-3, with D possibly being TRBD1 (5 bases). The sample was blood. The receptor was isolated from a young woman with Graves' ophthalmopathy. The DNA for the CDR3 is TGTGCCAGCAGTTCGGCAGGGTTAGGTACTGGAAACACCATATATTTT. Translation gives CASSSAGLGTGNTIYF.